The 5 T cell receptor beta chains below all came from one sample that was sequenced in a study of T cell repertoires in aging, cancer and after chemotherapy. TCR beta rearrangements were amplified from peripheral blood genomic DNA. TRB rearrangements spanning V, D and J were amplified using mixed TRB-A/B primers. In TCRdb, the multiplex PCR reads were re-called with MiXCR into one record per CDR3 protein. The sample holds 4,000 to 5,000 distinct CDR3 sequences; roughly 24% are singletons and the top ten take 47%. Sequences were obtained from blood. The source is a human donor with a blood cancer.

V is TRBV20-1 and J is TRBJ1-1; 9 bases align to TRBD1. The CDR3 covers 14 residues. The trim removed 4 bases at V and 4 bases at J, leaving 7 bases unmatched. CDR1 and CDR2 (germline): DFQATT, SNEGSKA (reference sequence). The CDR3 region has the DNA TGCAGTGCTATATCCGGGACAGGGCGCACTGAAGCTTTCTTT. Its protein is CSAISGTGRTEAFF.

This clonotype is deemed medium-sized. The chain carries TRBV19 and TRBJ2-1; D gene uncertain. Trimming removed 5 bases at V and 0 bases at J, with 5 bases between. CDR1 and CDR2 from the germline V gene are LNHDA and SQIVND (reference sequence). The CDR3 contains 13 residues. The DNA for the CDR3 is TGTGCCAGTAGTCTCTACTCCTACAATGAGCAGTTCTTC. Its translation: CASSLYSYNEQFF. The variable domain in full, with the rest retrieved from reference TRBV19 and TRBJ2-1, is DGGITQSPKYLFRKEGQNVTLSCEQNLNHDAMYWYRQDPGQGLRLIYYSQIVNDFQKGDIAEGYSVSREKKESFPLTVTSAQKNPTAFYLCASSLYSYNEQFFGPGTRLTVL.

J is TRBJ2-5 and V is TRBV6-6; D is perhaps TRBD1 or TRBD2 (6 bases each). The germline gives CDR1 MNHNY, CDR2 SVGAGI (reference sequence). The V gene lost 6 bases and the J gene lost 3 bases, with 20 bases spanning the gap. The CDR3 runs 16 residues. CDR3 loop: CASSHLGGQIEETQYF. The CDR3 DNA sequence: TGTGCCAGCAGCCACCTAGGGGGGCAGATAGAAGAGACCCAGTACTTC.

This clonotype was recorded a few times. V usage is TRBV30 and J usage is TRBJ2-1, with TRBD1 as a possible D gene (5 bases). V lost 3 bases, J lost 1 base, and 13 bases lay in between. This CDR3 is built from 15 residues. Germline CDR1 and CDR2: GTSNPN and SVGIG (reference sequence). The CDR3 spells CAWSQGFSSYNEQFF. The CDR3 DNA reads TGTGCCTGGAGCCAGGGTTTTTCTTCCTACAATGAGCAGTTCTTC.

The chain has TRBV12-3 or TRBV12-4 and TRBJ2-1; D perhaps matches TRBD1 (5 bases). Deletions cut 5 bases from V and 0 bases from J, with 8 bases between. CDR3 length equals 14 residues. The CDR3 is CASSTGPSYNEQFF. Here the CDR3 DNA reads TGTGCCAGCAGTACAGGTCCCTCCTACAATGAGCAGTTCTTC.